The 11 T cell receptor beta chains listed next were all sequenced from one sample in a study of shared clonotypes between healthy human individuals. Repertoires were generated with immunoSEQ multiplex PCR, while TCRdb's copy carries only in-frame clones and drops some. In the table there are some 450,000 clones, roughly four fifths of which are singletons. The sample taken for sequencing was PBMCs. The receptors were sampled from a woman aged 40 to 49 in good health. Some clones in this sample may be carry-over from other donors' samples.

The gene calls are TRBV5-1 and TRBJ1-1; D ambiguous. The CDR3 totals 13 residues. In germline, CDR1 is SGHRS, CDR2 YFSETQ. Trimming shortened V by 1 base and J by 1 base, and 5 bases separated the two germline ends. CDR3 coding DNA: TGCGCCAGCAGCTTGATGGGGAACACTGAAGCTTTCTTT. This sequence encodes CASSLMGNTEAFF. The full variable domain, with the rest looked up from reference TRBV5-1 and TRBJ1-1, is KAGVTQTPRYLIKTRGQQVTLSCSPISGHRSVSWYQQTPGQGLQFLFEYFSETQRNKGNFPGRFSGRQFSNSRSEMNVSTLELGDSALYLCASSLMGNTEAFFGQGTRLTVV.

This clone was counted only a few times. The V gene is TRBV29-1, the J gene TRBJ2-7; 7 bases fit TRBD2. The CDR3 consists of 13 residues. The germline V gene encodes CDR1 SQVTM and CDR2 ANQGSEA. Losses at the gene ends were 4 bases for V and 6 bases for J; bases not matched to a gene: 9. Written as DNA, the CDR3 is TGCAGCGTTGCCTGGACTAGTGAGGCCGAGCAGTACTTC. This encodes CSVAWTSEAEQYF.

The chain recombines TRBV11-2 with TRBJ2-3, with 7 bases that match TRBD2. Germline CDR1 is SGHAT and CDR2 is FQNNGV. This CDR3 contains 16 residues. The junction had 9 bases not matched to a gene; V was cut back by 4 bases and J by 2 bases. The CDR3 region is CASSYARGGDTDTQYF. The CDR3 DNA reads TGTGCCAGCAGCTATGCACGGGGAGGGGACACAGATACGCAGTATTTT.

The chain couples TRBV30 to TRBJ2-3; possible D gene TRBD2, 6 bases. This CDR3 is built from 15 residues. CDR1 GTSNPN and CDR2 SVGIG come from the germline V gene (reference sequence). V lost 3 bases to trimming and J lost 0 bases, with 13 bases between them. The CDR3 is CAWSPGLASTDTQYF. DNA of the CDR3: TGTGCCTGGAGCCCGGGACTGGCTAGCACAGATACGCAGTATTTT. The full variable domain, rest sourced from reference TRBV30 and TRBJ2-3, is SQTIHQWPATLVQPVGSPLSLECTVEGTSNPNLYWYRQAAGRGLQLLFYSVGIGQISSEVPQNLSASRPQDRQFILSSKKLLLSDSGFYLCAWSPGLASTDTQYFGPGTRLTVL.

This clone has at least ten counts. This chain links TRBV10-3 with TRBJ2-1, with 9 bases matching TRBD1. In germline, CDR1 is ENHRY, CDR2 SYGVKD. The CDR3 sequence is 14 residues long. The J segment lost 4 bases and the V segment lost 6 bases, leaving 4 bases of the junction unmatched. The chain's CDR3 is CAIRGQGEYNEQFF. CDR3 nucleotide sequence: TGTGCCATCAGGGGACAGGGTGAATACAATGAGCAGTTCTTC.

The rearrangement joins TRBV19 to TRBJ1-4, with D possibly being TRBD1 (5 bases). The CDR3 has 14 amino acids. Germline assignment: CDR1 LNHDA and CDR2 SQIVND (reference sequence). Trimming removed 7 bases at V and 0 bases at J, with 9 bases between. The CDR3: CASTDSSTNEKLFF. In nucleotides, the CDR3 is TGTGCCAGTACCGACAGCTCAACTAATGAAAAACTGTTTTTT.

This clone was seen only a few times. The chain couples TRBV9 to TRBJ2-1; unclear D gene. The CDR3 runs 16 residues. V was pared by 2 bases and J by 0 bases, with 12 bases between. From germline, CDR1 is SGDLS and CDR2 YYNGEE. The CDR3 protein is CASSVAGSLSYNEQFF. CDR3 nucleotide sequence: TGTGCCAGCAGCGTCGCCGGGTCCCTCTCCTACAATGAGCAGTTCTTC. The whole variable domain, filled in from reference TRBV9 and TRBJ2-1, reads DSGVTQTPKHLITATGQRVTLRCSPRSGDLSVYWYQQSLDQGLQFLIQYYNGEERAKGNILERFSAQQFPDLHSELNLSSLELGDSALYFCASSVAGSLSYNEQFFGPGTRLTVL.

The chain carries TRBV2 and TRBJ2-1, with TRBD1 identical over 11 bases. CDR1 SNHLY and CDR2 FYNNEI come from the germline V gene. J was trimmed by 7 bases and V by 3 bases; bases with no gene match: 8. CDR3 length equals 16 residues. Here the CDR3 DNA reads TGTGCCAGCAGTGACCCCCCCGGGACAGGGGGAAATGAGCAGTTCTTC. Protein product: CASSDPPGTGGNEQFF.

CDR3 DNA: TGTGCCAGCAGTTACCCCCGGGGAAGGGGGCAGGATGAGCAGTTCTTC. Its protein product is CASSYPRGRGQDEQFF. The V and J genes are TRBV6-5 and TRBJ2-1; 7 bases align to TRBD1. Germline V gene lookup returns CDR1 MNHEY and CDR2 SVGAGI. The CDR3 runs 16 residues. Trimming cost V 2 bases and J 8 bases; bases outside gene matches: 12.

A single count supports this clone. V is TRBV7-9 and J is TRBJ1-3; perhaps TRBD1 as D (6 bases). V lost 5 bases to trimming and J lost 4 bases, with 18 bases between them. The CDR3 has 16 amino acids. Germline loops: CDR1 SEHNR, CDR2 FQNEAQ (reference sequence). CDR3 protein: CASSRGGQTIGNTIYF. The CDR3 nucleotides read TGTGCCAGCAGCCGCGGGGGGCAGACTATCGGAAACACCATATATTTT.

The chain combines TRBV9 with TRBJ2-2; TRBD2 matches 12 bases. V trimming: 3 bases; J trimming: 6 bases; junction bases outside the gene matches: 9. This CDR3 comprises 17 residues. Germline values: CDR1 SGDLS, CDR2 YYNGEE. CDR3: CASSAGLAGRRAGELFF. The DNA for the CDR3 is TGTGCCAGCAGCGCAGGACTAGCGGGAAGAAGAGCCGGGGAGCTGTTTTTT.